This TCR beta chain is from a study of blood T cell repertoires in COVID-19. Across the study: Sites in the United States, Italy and Spain provided acute and convalescent COVID-19 samples. T cells, B-cell-depleted T cells, or PBMCs provided the cDNA or gDNA that served as material.

In germline, CDR1 is LGHNA, CDR2 YSLEER. The V gene end was trimmed by 2 bases and the J gene end by 0 bases; junction bases not matched to a gene: 6. The length of the CDR3 is 16 residues. Sequenced by immunoSEQ multiplex PCR; TCRdb stores in-frame clones only, minus some. Of 200,000 to 250,000 clones in the sample, 80% to 90% were seen once. Sequencing used peripheral blood. The TCR comes from a man under 40 with active or convalescent COVID-19. The rearrangement joins TRBV4-3 to TRBJ1-2; TRBD1 agrees at 7 bases. The CDR3 loop reads CASSQKQGPTNYGYTF. In nucleotides, the CDR3 is TGCGCCAGCAGCCAAAAACAGGGGCCCACTAACTATGGCTACACCTTC.